This T cell receptor (beta chain) originates from a study of blood T cell repertoires in COVID-19. Trimming removed 0 bases at V and 3 bases at J, with 16 bases between. The CDR3 extends over 16 amino acids. The germline V gene encodes CDR1 SGDLS and CDR2 YYNGEE. This clone was counted only a few times. TCRdb's table, derived via immunoSEQ multiplex PCR, lists solely in-frame clones and lacks some. The data contain roughly 330,000 clones, about 82% of them singletons. The sample was peripheral blood. This TCR derives from a woman between 50 and 59 years old with acute or convalescent COVID-19. This chain joins TRBV9 and TRBJ2-7; tentative D call: TRBD1 (6 bases). CDR3 in amino acids: CASSVGGRVSLYEQYF. DNA of the CDR3: TGTGCCAGCAGCGTAGGGGGGCGTGTCTCCCTCTACGAGCAGTACTTC.